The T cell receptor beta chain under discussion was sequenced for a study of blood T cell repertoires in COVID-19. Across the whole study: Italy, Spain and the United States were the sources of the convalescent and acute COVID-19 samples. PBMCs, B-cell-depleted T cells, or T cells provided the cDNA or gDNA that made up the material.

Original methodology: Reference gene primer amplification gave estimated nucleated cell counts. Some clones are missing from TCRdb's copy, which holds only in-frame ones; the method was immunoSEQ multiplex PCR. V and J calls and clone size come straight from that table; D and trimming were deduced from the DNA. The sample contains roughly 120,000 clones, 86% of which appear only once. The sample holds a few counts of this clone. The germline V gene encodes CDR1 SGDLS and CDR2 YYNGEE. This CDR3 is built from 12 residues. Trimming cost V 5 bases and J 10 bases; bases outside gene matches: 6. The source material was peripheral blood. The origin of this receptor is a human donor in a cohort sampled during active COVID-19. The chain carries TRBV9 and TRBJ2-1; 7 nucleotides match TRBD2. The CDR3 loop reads CASRSGLGEQFF. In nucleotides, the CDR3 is TGTGCCAGCAGGTCAGGACTAGGGGAGCAGTTCTTC.